What follows is one T cell receptor beta chain and its context. In the original analysis: Estimates of nucleated cell counts were drawn from the amplification of reference gene primers. Sequencing used immunoSEQ multiplex PCR; TCRdb keeps in-frame clones, though not all of them. V, J and clone size reflect that table, while D and trimming were determined from the DNA. The data contain almost 200,000 clones, approximately 87% of them singletons. The sample belongs to a study of blood T cell repertoires in COVID-19. Whole-study context: There were acute and convalescent COVID-19 samples, and they came from the United States, Italy and Spain. T cells, B-cell-depleted T cells, or PBMCs provided the cDNA or gDNA that served as material.

Sequencing was done on a sample of peripheral blood. This sequence was found in a woman in her sixties or seventies with acute or convalescent COVID-19.

The CDR3 loop is CASSLDAGVVFF. The CDR3 nucleotides read TGTGCCAGCAGCTTAGATGCGGGAGTGGTGTTCTTC. This chain links TRBV11-2 with TRBJ2-1; the match to TRBD2 covers 7 bases. The CDR3 length is 12 residues. V dropped 0 bases and J dropped 15; count of bases not matched to a gene: 5. In germline, CDR1 is SGHAT, CDR2 FQNNGV. The full variable domain, in which reference TRBV11-2 and TRBJ2-1 provide the parts outside the CDR3, is EAGVAQSPRYKIIEKRQSVAFWCNPISGHATLYWYQQILGQGPKLLIQFQNNGVVDDSQLPKDRFSAERLKGVDSTLKIQPAKLEDSAVYLCASSLDAGVVFFGPGTRLTVL.